Listed here are 8 T cell receptor beta chains from one sample, sequenced in a study of vaccination effects on CD4 cells after COVID-19. Expansion of antigen-specific CD4+ T cells with viral peptide pools was carried out by the ViraFEST assay before sequencing. Upon completion of around eleven days in culture, CD4+ T cells were isolated. Vaccinated participants had no history of SARS-CoV-2 infection and tested negative for nucleocapsid antibodies. Clones were read by immunoSEQ multiplex PCR, and TCRdb kept only the in-frame ones, dropping some. The sample lists 40,000 to 45,000 clones; around 78% were seen once. No cognate antigen is known for these TCRs. The material sequenced was CD4+ T cells from PBMCs cultured with SARS-CoV-2 spike peptides, taken before COVID-19 vaccination. These receptors were obtained from a human donor who received a COVID-19 vaccine.

The rearrangement links TRBV6-1 to TRBJ1-5; D is uncertain. CDR1 and CDR2 (germline): MNHNS, SASEGT. This CDR3 spans 15 amino acids. V lost 1 base and J lost 0, with 7 bases in between. CDR3 in DNA: TGTGCCAGCAGTGAAGGGAGTTATAGCAATCAGCCCCAGCATTTT. This gives the protein CASSEGSYSNQPQHF.

This chain uses TRBV2 with TRBJ2-1; D unresolved. The ends were cut back, 1 base at V and 5 bases at J, with 3 bases in the middle. The length of the CDR3 is 12 residues. Germline V gene data show CDR1 as SNHLY and CDR2 as FYNNEI. Here the CDR3 reads CASSEEHNEQFF. The CDR3 bases are TGTGCCAGCAGTGAAGAACACAATGAGCAGTTCTTC.

The rearrangement links TRBV7-3 to TRBJ2-5; 9 bases fit TRBD1. V dropped 6 bases and J dropped 5; count of bases not matched to a gene: 7. Looked up from germline, CDR1 is SGHTA and CDR2 is FQGTGA. CDR3 length: 14 residues. CDR3 nucleotides: TGTGCCAGCAGTTACAGGGGGCCTGGGGAGACCCAGTACTTC. Residues: CASSYRGPGETQYF.

CDR3: CASSKDRGPGEQFF. The CDR3 DNA reads as TGTGCCAGCAGCAAGGACAGGGGGCCAGGGGAGCAGTTCTTC. This chain links TRBV11-2 with TRBJ2-1, with 11 positions matching TRBD1. Germline loops: CDR1 SGHAT, CDR2 FQNNGV. With V trimmed by 5 bases and J by 10 bases, 7 bases remained unmatched. The CDR3 totals 14 residues. The whole variable domain, filled in from reference TRBV11-2 and TRBJ2-1, reads EAGVAQSPRYKIIEKRQSVAFWCNPISGHATLYWYQQILGQGPKLLIQFQNNGVVDDSQLPKDRFSAERLKGVDSTLKIQPAKLEDSAVYLCASSKDRGPGEQFFGPGTRLTVL.

This clone was recorded once. The chain joins TRBV4-3 to TRBJ2-2, with TRBD1 as a possible D gene (5 bases). The germline gives CDR1 LGHNA, CDR2 YSLEER. CDR3 length: 16 residues. Trimming left V 1 base short and J 2 bases short, with 11 bases between. As DNA, the CDR3 is TGCGCCAGCAGCCAAGTTGGCAGGGCAAACACCGGGGAGCTGTTTTTT. As protein: CASSQVGRANTGELFF.

This chain links TRBV18 with TRBJ1-4; D possibly corresponds to TRBD1 (5 bases). The ends were cut back, 8 bases at V and 2 bases at J, with 9 bases in the middle. Germline loops: CDR1 KGHSH, CDR2 LQKENI. The CDR3 is 13 amino acids. In DNA form, the CDR3 reads TGTGCCAGCCGGACACTTACTAATGAAAAACTGTTTTTT. The encoded protein is CASRTLTNEKLFF.

This chain uses TRBV20-1 with TRBJ1-1, with TRBD1 matching over 9 bases. The CDR3 spans 11 residues. From germline, CDR1 is DFQATT and CDR2 SNEGSKA (reference sequence). V was pared by 6 bases and J by 9 bases, with 5 bases of the junction left unmatched. This chain's CDR3 is CSAIGTGKAFF. The CDR3 DNA reads TGCAGTGCCATCGGGACAGGGAAAGCTTTCTTT.

J is TRBJ2-3 and V is TRBV5-1, with D uncertain. CDR1 is SGHRS, CDR2 YFSETQ, per germline. Between the trimmed V and J ends, which lost 0 bases and 2 bases, there was a span of 7 bases. This CDR3 contains 14 residues. The CDR3: CASSLAAYTDTQYF. DNA of the CDR3: TGCGCCAGCAGCTTGGCTGCCTACACAGATACGCAGTATTTT.